Presented here are 30 T cell receptor beta chains from one specimen sequenced in a study of shared clonotypes between healthy human individuals. The data were produced by immunoSEQ multiplex PCR, yet TCRdb's version contains in-frame clones alone and is incomplete. The top ten clones hold around 0.4% of a sample with about 2.4 million clones, approximately 93% of them seen once. Sequencing used naive CD4+ T cells from PBMCs. The subset: CD45RA+ positively selected. These receptors came from a man aged 18 to 29 in good health. Some clones in this sample may be carry-over from other donors' samples.

This clone appeared once. Distinct nucleotide sequences in the sample also encode this CDR3. J is TRBJ2-5 and V is TRBV29-1; D not certain. Trimming removed 2 bases at V and 1 base at J, with 8 bases between. Germline V CDR1 and CDR2: SQVTM, ANQGSEA. This CDR3 comprises 13 residues. CDR3 DNA sequence: TGCAGCGTTGAAAAGGGCAGCCAAGAGACCCAGTACTTC. Protein product: CSVEKGSQETQYF.

This clone has a single count. V and J are TRBV30 and TRBJ1-2; D may be TRBD1 (5 bases). Germline V gene lookup returns CDR1 GTSNPN and CDR2 SVGIG (reference sequence). V gave up 0 bases and J gave up 8 bases, with 25 bases separating them. This CDR3 has 17 amino acids. The CDR3 bases are TGTGCCTGGAGTGTAAGCCCGCCCGACGATGGGTCAGGGGGCTACACCTTC. Translated, it gives CAWSVSPPDDGSGGYTF.

The rearrangement links TRBV5-1 to TRBJ2-3; the D gene is possibly TRBD2 (7 bases). The CDR3 consists of 15 residues. Germline-derived CDR1 and CDR2 are SGHRS and YFSETQ. V lost 2 bases and J 4 bases, leaving 14 bases between the germline ends. For the CDR3, the DNA is TGCGCCAGCAGCTTTGTCGGGGGGCAGGCAGATACGCAGTATTTT. It is translated as CASSFVGGQADTQYF.

This rearrangement joins TRBV6-1 to TRBJ1-1, with D unresolved. V was clipped by 2 bases and J by 9 bases, with 10 bases between them. Looked up from germline, CDR1 is MNHNS and CDR2 is SASEGT. CDR3 size: 12 residues. The CDR3 nucleotides are TGTGCCAGCAGTGAACCATCCGGGAAAGCTTTCTTT. Translated, it gives CASSEPSGKAFF.

The chain has TRBV19 and TRBJ1-2; tentatively, D is TRBD1 (5 bases). The germline V gene encodes CDR1 LNHDA and CDR2 SQIVND (reference sequence). V dropped 9 bases and J dropped 4 bases, with 21 bases sitting between them. The CDR3 has 15 amino acids. CDR3 nucleotide sequence: TGTGCCAGCTCGACGGGGCGGACTCTAGGCTATGGCTACACCTTC. Its translation: CASSTGRTLGYGYTF.

The rearrangement links TRBV2 to TRBJ2-7; TRBD1 or TRBD2 may be the D gene (5 bases each). V lost 6 bases and J lost 1, with 13 bases in between. Germline loops: CDR1 SNHLY, CDR2 FYNNEI. This CDR3 spans 14 amino acids. DNA for the CDR3: TGTGCCAGCAGGAGGGACGGACCGTCCTACGAGCAGTACTTC. Amino acids: CASRRDGPSYEQYF.

This sequence joins TRBV6-1 and TRBJ2-3, with 7 bases aligning to TRBD2. J lost 9 bases, V lost 8 bases, and 8 bases had no gene match. CDR3 length equals 12 residues. Germline assignment: CDR1 MNHNS and CDR2 SASEGT. The CDR3 protein is CASGRWGGTQYF. DNA for the CDR3: TGTGCCAGCGGGCGCTGGGGGGGGACGCAGTATTTT.

The chain recombines TRBV6-1 with TRBJ1-4, with a weak D call TRBD1 (6 bases). Germline loops: CDR1 MNHNS, CDR2 SASEGT. The CDR3 runs 16 residues. The V end was cut by 3 bases, the J end by 2 bases, with 13 bases between. This CDR3 reads CASSDPGAKTNEKLFF. The DNA for the CDR3 is TGTGCCAGCAGTGACCCAGGGGCGAAGACTAATGAAAAACTGTTTTTT.

V and J are TRBV29-1 and TRBJ2-3; D is possibly TRBD2 (5 bases). This CDR3 is 13 amino acids long. The V gene's germline CDR1 is SQVTM and CDR2 ANQGSEA. Trimming stripped 7 bases from V and 4 bases from J, with 15 bases between. The CDR3 nucleotides read TGCAGCGCCGGGAATTTCGCCCCAGATACGCAGTATTTT. Residues: CSAGNFAPDTQYF.

This clone appeared once. This chain joins TRBV5-1 and TRBJ2-5, with D possibly TRBD1 on 6 matching bases. This CDR3 is 15 amino acids long. The germline CDR1 and CDR2 sequences are SGHRS and YFSETQ. Trimming left V 4 bases short and J 0 bases short, with 13 bases between. This CDR3 reads CASSATGTNQETQYF. DNA of the CDR3: TGCGCCAGCAGCGCCACCGGGACAAACCAAGAGACCCAGTACTTC.

The genes are TRBV6-4 and TRBJ2-3, with TRBD2 matching 9 bases. The CDR3 runs to 19 residues. CDR1 is MRHNA and CDR2 is SNTAGT in the germline V gene. With V trimmed by 7 bases and J by 1 base, 18 bases remained unmatched. The CDR3 sequence is CASTRTGSGRGGGTDTQYF. The CDR3 region has the DNA TGTGCCAGCACTAGGACAGGTAGCGGGAGAGGGGGGGGCACAGATACGCAGTATTTT.

The chain couples TRBV5-4 to TRBJ2-3, with 7 bases that match TRBD2. V lost 3 bases, J lost 0 bases, and 4 bases stayed unmatched. CDR1 SGHNT and CDR2 YYREEE come from the germline V gene (reference sequence). The CDR3 extends over 15 amino acids. As DNA, the CDR3 is TGTGCCAGCAGCTGGGGGGGAGGGAGCACAGATACGCAGTATTTT. Residues: CASSWGGGSTDTQYF.

The gene calls are TRBV30 and TRBJ1-4, with a possible D match to TRBD1 (6 bases). CDR1 is GTSNPN and CDR2 is SVGIG in the germline V gene (reference sequence). CDR3 length: 15 amino acids. Between the trimmed V and J ends, which lost 2 bases and 5 bases, there was a span of 15 bases. CDR3 residues: CAWSSGHGLNEKLFF. The CDR3, as DNA: TGTGCCTGGAGTTCGGGACACGGGCTAAATGAAAAACTGTTTTTT.

The chain joins TRBV6-1 to TRBJ2-1; 15 bases map to TRBD2. This CDR3 region has 14 residues. V lost 4 bases and J lost 10; bases outside the gene matches: 2. CDR1 and CDR2 from the germline V gene are MNHNS and SASEGT. Here the CDR3 DNA reads TGTGCCAGCAGTGCGGGACTAGCGGGAGGCGAGCAGTTCTTC. This encodes CASSAGLAGGEQFF.

This chain links TRBV30 with TRBJ2-7, with 9 bases aligning to TRBD2. V gave up 3 bases and J gave up 4 bases; unmatched junction bases: 4. Germline loops: CDR1 GTSNPN, CDR2 SVGIG (reference sequence). The CDR3 contains 13 residues. The CDR3 coding sequence is TGTGCCTGGAGCCCGGGACTAGCTTACGAGCAGTACTTC. The encoded protein is CAWSPGLAYEQYF.

The chain joins TRBV7-9 to TRBJ2-3, with D possibly being TRBD1 or TRBD2 (5 bases each). The germline V gene has CDR1 SEHNR and CDR2 FQNEAQ (reference sequence). The CDR3 contains 16 residues. V lost 3 bases, J lost 2 bases, and 15 bases lay in between. The CDR3 DNA is TGTGCCAGCAGCTTTCGGGGCGGTCGGAACACAGATACGCAGTATTTT. Translated: CASSFRGGRNTDTQYF.

The chain recombines TRBV28 with TRBJ1-4; 7 bases align to TRBD1. Trimming cost V 4 bases and J 7 bases; bases outside gene matches: 15. CDR1 MDHEN and CDR2 SYDVKM come from the germline V gene. The CDR3 has 17 amino acids. The CDR3 bases are TGTGCCAGCAGTTCTCGAGGATCAGGGGGTGTAGGTGAAAAACTGTTTTTT. It specifies CASSSRGSGGVGEKLFF.

This clone was seen once. V and J are TRBV2 and TRBJ1-1; no definite D call. V lost 7 bases and J lost 6, with 12 bases in between. This CDR3 has 12 amino acids. Germline V CDR1 and CDR2: SNHLY, FYNNEI. The chain's CDR3 is CASKKGKAEAFF. CDR3 in DNA: TGTGCCAGCAAAAAGGGAAAGGCTGAAGCTTTCTTT. Complete variable domain (other parts from reference TRBV2 and TRBJ1-1): EPEVTQTPSHQVTQMGQEVILRCVPISNHLYFYWYRQILGQKVEFLVSFYNNEISEKSEIFDDQFSVERPDGSNFTLKIRSTKLEDSAMYFCASKKGKAEAFFGQGTRLTVV.

The rearrangement uses TRBV9 and TRBJ2-5; D gene uncertain. CDR1 and CDR2 from the germline V gene are SGDLS and YYNGEE. Deletions cut 5 bases from V and 5 bases from J, with 1 base between. The CDR3 is 9 residues long. CDR3 protein: CASRETQYF. The CDR3, as DNA: TGTGCCAGCAGGGAGACCCAGTACTTC.

The chain recombines TRBV29-1 with TRBJ1-1, with a possible D match to TRBD1 (5 bases). The CDR3 has 14 amino acids. Germline V gene lookup returns CDR1 SQVTM and CDR2 ANQGSEA. V lost 6 bases and J 1 base, leaving 15 bases between the germline ends. The CDR3 spells CSVVRGLGNTEAFF. DNA for the CDR3: TGCAGCGTAGTCCGGGGACTCGGGAACACTGAAGCTTTCTTT.

Only a few counts were recorded for this clone. The same CDR3 arises from other DNA sequences in this sample as well. This chain uses TRBV5-1 with TRBJ1-2; TRBD1 matches 9 bases. The CDR3 spans 14 residues. The V and J ends lost 0 bases and 3 bases, in that order; junction bases with no gene match: 0. Germline CDR1 reads SGHRS; CDR2 reads YFSETQ. DNA for the CDR3: TGCGCCAGCAGCTTGGGACAGGGGGACTATGGCTACACCTTC. As protein: CASSLGQGDYGYTF. The full variable domain, completed using reference TRBV5-1 and TRBJ1-2, is KAGVTQTPRYLIKTRGQQVTLSCSPISGHRSVSWYQQTPGQGLQFLFEYFSETQRNKGNFPGRFSGRQFSNSRSEMNVSTLELGDSALYLCASSLGQGDYGYTFGSGTRLTVV.

The V call is TRBV6-5, the J call TRBJ2-7, with D possibly matching TRBD1 (6 bases). The CDR3 has 15 amino acids. V gave up 2 bases and J gave up 3 bases, with 14 bases separating them. Germline V lookup: CDR1 MNHEY, CDR2 SVGAGI. CDR3 sequence (DNA): TGTGCCAGCAGTTACGGGGGCTTGGGGGACTACGAGCAGTACTTC. Its translation is CASSYGGLGDYEQYF.

A remark on this clone: The same CDR3 arises from other DNA sequences in this sample as well. This chain links TRBV19 with TRBJ2-2, with D maybe TRBD2 (5 bases). The ends were cut back, 4 bases at V and 0 bases at J, with 9 bases in the middle. CDR3 length equals 15 residues. CDR1 is LNHDA and CDR2 is SQIVND in the germline V gene (reference sequence). CDR3 protein: CASSTTGTNTGELFF. As DNA, the CDR3 is TGTGCCAGTAGTACAACCGGGACGAACACCGGGGAGCTGTTTTTT.

The chain combines TRBV6-6 with TRBJ2-7, with 7 bases aligning to TRBD1. CDR1 and CDR2 (germline): MNHNY, SVGAGI (reference sequence). The CDR3 contains 14 residues. Germline trimming cut 8 bases from V and 0 bases from J; bases unmatched to any gene: 7. Here the CDR3 DNA reads TGTGCCAGCGCGAACAGGGGTCCCTCCTACGAGCAGTACTTC. Its protein is CASANRGPSYEQYF.

The chain joins TRBV7-2 to TRBJ2-1; D unresolved. The V gene's germline CDR1 is SGHTA and CDR2 FQGNSA. Trimming pared 8 bases from V and 4 bases from J, leaving 6 bases between. The CDR3 is 11 residues long. The CDR3 nucleotides are TGTGCCAGCGGGATATACAATGAGCAGTTCTTC. It translates to CASGIYNEQFF.

The chain combines TRBV6-7 with TRBJ2-5; 11 bases align to TRBD2. TRBV6-7 is identified as an open reading frame with a role that is uncertain. This CDR3 is 20 amino acids long. V trimming: 9 bases; J trimming: 5 bases; junction bases outside the gene matches: 26. The CDR3 spells CARPDRGFSGRVPFRETQYF. The CDR3, as DNA: TGTGCCAGACCCGACAGGGGGTTTAGCGGGAGGGTGCCCTTTCGGGAGACCCAGTACTTC.

This clone was seen a single time. V gene TRBV5-4 combines with J gene TRBJ2-7, with 8 bases matching TRBD2. CDR1 SGHNT and CDR2 YYREEE come from the germline V gene (reference sequence). The CDR3 extends over 14 amino acids. Trimming removed 2 bases from V and 7 bases from J; junction bases left unmatched: 8. Here the CDR3 reads CASSFSGGVREQYF. CDR3 sequence (DNA): TGTGCCAGCAGCTTTTCCGGGGGGGTACGAGAGCAGTACTTC.

V and J are TRBV28 and TRBJ2-3, with D possibly being TRBD2 (6 bases). Trimming took 4 bases from V and 5 from J, leaving 22 bases between them. CDR3 length equals 17 residues. Germline V lookup: CDR1 MDHEN, CDR2 SYDVKM. The CDR3 here is CASSSPMRARRGDTQYF. The CDR3 DNA reads TGTGCCAGCAGTTCCCCTATGAGGGCAAGGAGGGGAGATACGCAGTATTTT.

The chain combines TRBV4-3 with TRBJ1-2; tentatively, D is TRBD1 (6 bases). V lost 1 base, J lost 4 bases, and 16 bases lay in between. The length of the CDR3 is 16 residues. Germline V gene sequence: CDR1 LGHNA, CDR2 YSLEER. The CDR3 DNA reads TGCGCCAGCAGCCAAGTGGGCAACAGGGCGGCCTATGGCTACACCTTC. Its protein product is CASSQVGNRAAYGYTF.

The rearrangement joins TRBV5-8 to TRBJ2-7; 7 bases line up with TRBD2. The CDR3 is 13 amino acids. After removal of 6 bases from V and 0 bases from J, the junction contained 3 bases not matched to a gene. From germline, CDR1 is SGHTS and CDR2 YDEGEE. CDR3 amino acids: CASTLAGSYEQYF. Here the CDR3 DNA reads TGTGCCAGCACCTTAGCGGGCTCCTACGAGCAGTACTTC.